The 9 T cell receptor beta chains listed next were all sequenced from one sample in a study of T cells in tumors after PD-1 blockade. TCRdb's copy holds only in-frame clones and misses some; the assay was immunoSEQ multiplex PCR. The sample includes approximately 48,000 clones, roughly 80% seen only once; the top ten take 4% to 5%. The sample consisted of PBMCs, taken before anti-PD-1 treatment. The receptors derive from a human donor with basal cell carcinoma.

This clone was seen once. The V and J genes are TRBV10-3 and TRBJ2-7; TRBD1 matches 7 bases. The CDR3 runs to 14 residues. The germline V gene encodes CDR1 ENHRY and CDR2 SYGVKD. With V trimmed by 5 bases and J by 5 bases, 9 bases remained unmatched. The CDR3 is CAISNDRDAHEQYF. In DNA, the CDR3 is TGTGCCATCAGTAACGACAGGGACGCCCACGAGCAGTACTTC.

This clone was detected only once. This rearrangement joins TRBV12-3 or TRBV12-4 to TRBJ2-1; TRBD1 is a possible D gene (5 bases). V shed 7 bases and J shed 6 bases, with 13 bases lying between them. This CDR3 has 13 amino acids. The CDR3, as DNA: TGTGCCAGCAATAAGGGCAGGGTCAATGAGCAGTTCTTC. This codes for CASNKGRVNEQFF.

Remarks on this clone: The junction does not match germline at one end; this may be a read error. The rearrangement joins TRBV2 to TRBJ2-7; D is undetermined. The CDR3 runs to 13 residues. CDR1 and CDR2 (germline): SNHLY, FYNNEI. CDR3 sequence reads: CASREGAPYEQYF. The CDR3 coding sequence is TGTGCCAGCAGGGAAGGCGCCCCCTACGAGCAGTACTTC.

This clone showed up just a few times. The chain is built from TRBV28 and TRBJ1-2; D possibly corresponds to TRBD1 (5 bases). The CDR3 has 14 amino acids. CDR1 and CDR2 from the germline V gene are MDHEN and SYDVKM. Deletions cut 3 bases from V and 5 bases from J, with 13 bases between. The CDR3 is CASSLGPQNYGYTF. CDR3 coding DNA: TGTGCCAGCAGTTTGGGGCCCCAAAATTATGGCTACACCTTC.

This chain uses TRBV19 with TRBJ1-6; no clear D gene. There are 14 residues in the CDR3. In germline, CDR1 is LNHDA, CDR2 SQIVND (reference sequence). Trimming cost V 5 bases and J 12 bases, with 17 bases left between them. The CDR3 bases are TGTGCCAGTAGTTCCGGACTGGGAGAAAAACCCCTCCACTTT. Protein sequence: CASSSGLGEKPLHF.

The count of this clone is one. The gene calls are TRBV7-6 and TRBJ2-1; weak D call: TRBD2 (5 bases). V was cut by 5 bases and J by 7 bases, with 15 bases left in between. The CDR3 has 14 residues. Germline V gives CDR1 SGHVS, CDR2 FNYEAQ. As DNA, the CDR3 is TGTGCCAGCAGCCCCGTCCGGGGAACAAATGAGCAGTTCTTC. Protein sequence: CASSPVRGTNEQFF.

The chain carries TRBV19 and TRBJ1-5, with unresolved D. Germline V lookup: CDR1 LNHDA, CDR2 SQIVND (reference sequence). The CDR3 runs to 14 residues. V gave up 6 bases and J gave up 6 bases, with 15 bases separating them. CDR3 amino acids: CASRPTSGGQPQHF. CDR3 coding DNA: TGTGCCAGTAGACCCACTAGCGGCGGTCAGCCCCAGCATTTT. Full variable domain (remainder filled in from reference TRBV19 and TRBJ1-5): DGGITQSPKYLFRKEGQNVTLSCEQNLNHDAMYWYRQDPGQGLRLIYYSQIVNDFQKGDIAEGYSVSREKKESFPLTVTSAQKNPTAFYLCASRPTSGGQPQHFGDGTRLSIL.

The CDR3 DNA follows: TGTGCCAGCTCGGACAGGGGCGGGTATGGCTACACCTTC. Translated, it gives CASSDRGGYGYTF. The rearrangement joins TRBV18 to TRBJ1-2; 9 bases align to TRBD1. Germline loops: CDR1 KGHSH, CDR2 LQKENI. J gave up 5 bases and V 6 bases, and 4 bases lay outside the gene matches. This CDR3 is 13 amino acids long.

This clone has just one count. This chain joins TRBV5-1 and TRBJ2-7, with D perhaps matching TRBD1 or TRBD2 (5 bases each). CDR1 and CDR2 from the germline V gene are SGHRS and YFSETQ. This CDR3 has 13 amino acids. Trimming cost V 4 bases and J 0 bases, with 8 bases left between them. This chain's CDR3 is CASSRDGSYEQYF. CDR3 DNA: TGCGCCAGCAGCAGGGACGGCTCCTACGAGCAGTACTTC.